This T cell receptor beta chain was recorded in a study of identifying expanded T cells in peripheral blood. Assay used: immunoSEQ multiplex PCR; TCRdb lists only in-frame clones, some missing. The table shows under 85,000 clones, with 84% occurring only once. Collection occurred without any documented infections or immune events in donors. On this clone itself: What it binds is unknown.

This CDR3 contains 14 residues. Looked up from germline, CDR1 is SGHNT and CDR2 is YYREEE (reference sequence). V lost 2 bases, J lost 6 bases, and 3 bases stayed unmatched. Study-level points and caveats: Variance in clone template counts between approximately two-week samples significantly increased with total template count across all healthy donors. Technical replicates showed about 1.2 changed clones; approximately 2 weeks around 15; four weeks 19.

The source of this sequence is a person aged 18 to 70 in good health. V is TRBV5-4 and J is TRBJ1-5; 9 positions match TRBD1. Sequencing was carried out using blood. The CDR3 DNA is TGTGCCAGCAGCTTACAGGGGGCTGGTCAGCCCCAGCATTTT. Translated: CASSLQGAGQPQHF.